The 26 T cell receptor beta chains in this list originate from one sample, sequenced in a study of regulatory T cells in long-lasting Graves disease. Library construction for TCR beta used iRepertoire HTBI primers and Arm-PCR of CDR3 regions. TCRdb passed the multiplex PCR reads through MiXCR, listing each CDR3 protein once. Of a few hundred thousand distinct CDR3 sequences listed, around a fifth are singletons. Time point defined: persistent/refractory GD, antithyroid drugs over 5 years with positive TRAb. PBMC RNA served as the TCR library source. Sequencing used peripheral blood mononuclear cells (PBMCs), obtained when the disease was refractory, from a patient treated with antithyroid drugs. The origin of the receptors is a female donor with Graves disease.

In its sample, this clonotype was seen a few times. The chain is built from TRBV6-1 and TRBJ2-2; TRBD2 matches at 14 bases. This CDR3 comprises 20 residues. V was pared by 4 bases and J by 7 bases, with 17 bases of the junction left unmatched. Per germline, CDR1 MNHNS and CDR2 SASEGT. CDR3 sequence (DNA): TGTGCCAGCAGTGCAAACAGGGCCGGGGGACTAGCGGGAGCCTACGGGGAGCTGTTTTTT. This codes for CASSANRAGGLAGAYGELFF.

This clonotype was seen ten or more times. The chain links TRBV29-1 to TRBJ1-2, with no clear D. This CDR3 is 13 amino acids long. Trimming left V 4 bases short and J 4 bases short, with 13 bases between. Germline V gene sequence: CDR1 SQVTM, CDR2 ANQGSEA. CDR3 residues: CSVAYTASYGYTF. DNA of the CDR3: TGCAGCGTTGCCTATACAGCGTCCTATGGCTACACCTTC.

CDR3: CSARGFGQVNSPLHF. The CDR3 nucleotides are TGCAGTGCTAGAGGTTTTGGGCAGGTCAATTCACCCCTCCACTTT. This chain uses TRBV20-1 with TRBJ1-6; D remains unclear. Germline CDR1 and CDR2: DFQATT and SNEGSKA (reference sequence). The CDR3 runs to 15 residues. With 1 base removed from V and 7 bases from J, the gap between germline ends came to 14 bases.

This clonotype was picked up many times. The V gene is TRBV28, the J gene TRBJ1-2, with D uncertain. From germline, CDR1 is MDHEN and CDR2 SYDVKM. The CDR3 has 13 amino acids. V lost 6 bases and J lost 8, with 16 bases in between. CDR3 DNA: TGTGCCAGCAGCCTCGGAATCCTCGCGGGCTACACCTTC. It encodes CASSLGILAGYTF.

Ten or more counts support this clonotype. The chain links TRBV6-2 or TRBV6-3 to TRBJ2-7; TRBD1 aligns across 7 bases. V dropped 4 bases and J dropped 3; count of bases not matched to a gene: 9. The CDR3 loop spans 15 amino acids. Germline-derived CDR1 and CDR2 are MNHEY and SVGEGT. CDR3 sequence: CASSFPRDSNYEQYF. Written as DNA, the CDR3 is TGTGCCAGCAGTTTCCCCCGGGACAGCAACTACGAGCAGTACTTC.

This clonotype was recorded a few times. At one end the junction does not follow the germline gene, possibly because of a read error. The rearrangement uses TRBV24-1 and TRBJ2-7; D possibly corresponds to TRBD1 (6 bases). The germline V gene encodes CDR1 KGHDR and CDR2 SFDVKD. The CDR3 spans 11 residues. The CDR3 loop is CAPRGSYEQYF. CDR3 bases: TGTGCCCCCAGGGGCTCCTACGAGCAGTACTTC.

The rearrangement links TRBV7-2 to TRBJ2-1; TRBD2 matches at 10 bases. The CDR3 spans 15 residues. The V segment lost 6 bases and the J segment 4 bases; nucleotides outside the gene matches: 6. Germline CDR1 and CDR2: SGHTA and FQGNSA. CDR3 coding DNA: TGTGCCAGCAGTTCTAGCGGGAGCCAGTACAATGAGCAGTTCTTC. Its protein is CASSSSGSQYNEQFF.

This chain connects TRBV29-1 to TRBJ2-2, with D maybe TRBD2 (6 bases). V lost 2 bases, J lost 1 base, and 11 bases lay in between. Germline V lookup: CDR1 SQVTM, CDR2 ANQGSEA. There are 15 residues in the CDR3. The CDR3 spells CSVEHGRENTGELFF. DNA of the CDR3: TGCAGCGTTGAACACGGGAGAGAGAACACCGGGGAGCTGTTTTTT.

This chain connects TRBV2 to TRBJ1-1, with a tentative D call TRBD1 (6 bases). The CDR3 runs 15 residues. Trimming stripped 6 bases from V and 7 bases from J, with 21 bases between. Germline CDR1 reads SNHLY; CDR2 reads FYNNEI. DNA for the CDR3: TGTGCCAGCAGCAGGGGTCGGGGAACCGCGGGTGAAGCTTTCTTT. This gives the protein CASSRGRGTAGEAFF. Together with reference TRBV2 and TRBJ1-1, the CDR3 gives the full variable domain: EPEVTQTPSHQVTQMGQEVILRCVPISNHLYFYWYRQILGQKVEFLVSFYNNEISEKSEIFDDQFSVERPDGSNFTLKIRSTKLEDSAMYFCASSRGRGTAGEAFFGQGTRLTVV.

This clonotype has ten or more counts. CDR3 protein: CASSDQGFATNEKLFF. CDR3 bases: TGTGCCAGCAGTGACCAGGGATTTGCAACTAATGAAAAACTGTTTTTT. The gene calls are TRBV6-2 or TRBV6-3 and TRBJ1-4; TRBD1 might be the D (5 bases). The CDR3 has 16 residues. The V end was cut by 5 bases, the J end by 0 bases, with 13 bases between. Germline CDR1 reads MNHEY; CDR2 reads SVGEGT.

This clonotype was seen a single time. The chain employs TRBV30 and TRBJ2-5, with 13 bases identical to TRBD2. The CDR3 is 15 residues long. J was trimmed by 7 bases and V by 2 bases; bases with no gene match: 7. CDR1 and CDR2 from the germline V gene are GTSNPN and SVGIG (reference sequence). CDR3 in DNA: TGTGCCTGGAGTCCGGGACTAGCGGGGTCCGGGACCCAGTACTTC. Encoded protein: CAWSPGLAGSGTQYF.

The sample holds a few counts of this clonotype. The V gene is TRBV5-1, the J gene TRBJ2-7; D tentatively fits TRBD1 or TRBD2 (5 bases each). The V gene's germline CDR1 is SGHRS and CDR2 YFSETQ. The CDR3 sequence is 13 residues long. V lost 3 bases and J lost 6, with 13 bases in between. The CDR3: CASSSGTRGEQYF. DNA for the CDR3: TGCGCCAGCAGCTCCGGGACGAGGGGCGAGCAGTACTTC.

The J gene is TRBJ2-7, the V gene TRBV6-9; 7 bases align to TRBD2. Trimming removed 3 bases from V and 2 bases from J; junction bases left unmatched: 7. The CDR3 covers 15 residues. CDR1 is MNHGY and CDR2 is SVAAGI in the germline V gene. CDR3 nucleotide sequence: TGTGCCAGCAGTTACTGGCGGGAGACAGCCTACGAGCAGTACTTC. It codes for CASSYWRETAYEQYF.

This clonotype was found many times. The gene calls are TRBV6-1 and TRBJ2-4; perhaps TRBD1 as D (6 bases). Deletions cut 9 bases from V and 0 bases from J, with 12 bases between. CDR3 length: 14 residues. CDR1 and CDR2 from the germline V gene are MNHNS and SASEGT. The CDR3 DNA follows: TGTGCCAGATTACAGGGATTAGCCAAAAACATTCAGTACTTC. It specifies CARLQGLAKNIQYF.

DNA of the CDR3: TGTGCCAGCAGCAAGGGGGCAGTTTATAATTCACCCCTCCACTTT. This encodes CASSKGAVYNSPLHF. The chain joins TRBV7-9 to TRBJ1-6, with 7 bases matching TRBD1. CDR3 length: 15 amino acids. V dropped 5 bases and J dropped 4; count of bases not matched to a gene: 5. CDR1 and CDR2 from the germline V gene are SEHNR and FQNEAQ (reference sequence).

The rearrangement links TRBV6-5 to TRBJ1-3, with D possibly matching TRBD1 (5 bases). V was cut by 2 bases and J by 2 bases, with 13 bases left in between. Germline V gives CDR1 MNHEY, CDR2 SVGAGI. This CDR3 has 16 residues. The CDR3 protein is CASSYGRGYAGNTIYF. The CDR3, as DNA: TGTGCCAGCAGTTACGGCCGGGGGTACGCTGGAAACACCATATATTTT.

The chain is built from TRBV20-1 and TRBJ1-1, with 8 bases that match TRBD1. In germline, CDR1 is DFQATT, CDR2 SNEGSKA (reference sequence). The V gene end was trimmed by 2 bases and the J gene end by 3 bases; junction bases not matched to a gene: 5. This CDR3 spans 14 amino acids. The CDR3 coding sequence is TGCAGTGCTAGACAGGGGGCGGGATACACTGAAGCTTTCTTT. This gives the protein CSARQGAGYTEAFF.

The V call is TRBV19, the J call TRBJ2-7; 8 bases line up with TRBD1. Germline V gives CDR1 LNHDA, CDR2 SQIVND (reference sequence). The CDR3 covers 15 residues. With 5 bases clipped from V and 2 bases from J, the junction kept 8 bases outside the gene matches. The CDR3 protein is CASSFTWTGTYEQYF. The CDR3, as DNA: TGTGCCAGTAGTTTCACATGGACAGGGACCTACGAGCAGTACTTC.

This clonotype appeared many times. The chain carries TRBV2 and TRBJ2-7, with 7 bases lining up with TRBD1. Germline V gene lookup returns CDR1 SNHLY and CDR2 FYNNEI. The CDR3 is 13 residues long. Trimming took 5 bases from V and 2 from J; bases not matched to a gene: 3. CDR3 region: CASSRQGTYEQYF. The CDR3 DNA reads TGTGCCAGCAGTAGACAGGGAACCTACGAGCAGTACTTC.

V is TRBV5-1 and J is TRBJ1-1; possible D gene TRBD1, 5 bases. Trimming cost V 2 bases and J 2 bases, with 10 bases left between them. Germline lookup yields CDR1 SGHRS and CDR2 YFSETQ. The CDR3 is 14 amino acids. This CDR3 is CASSFLGDNTEAFF. The CDR3 DNA follows: TGCGCCAGCAGCTTCCTGGGGGATAACACTGAAGCTTTCTTT.

This clonotype was picked up many times. This chain links TRBV20-1 with TRBJ2-7; D unclear. CDR3 length equals 12 residues. The germline V gene has CDR1 DFQATT and CDR2 SNEGSKA (reference sequence). V lost 3 bases to trimming and J lost 2 bases, with 8 bases between them. CDR3 amino acids: CSASLNAYEQYF. The CDR3 bases are TGCAGTGCTAGTTTGAACGCCTACGAGCAGTACTTC.

There are many counts of this clonotype. V gene TRBV5-5 combines with J gene TRBJ1-1; unclear D gene. Trimming took off 4 bases at V and 6 bases at J, with 16 bases between the two ends. From germline, CDR1 is SGHKS and CDR2 YYEKEE (reference sequence). CDR3 size: 14 residues. The CDR3 DNA is TGTGCCAGCAGCGACCCGGGAGGAGGCGCTGAAGCTTTCTTT. Translating it yields CASSDPGGGAEAFF.

This chain connects TRBV2 to TRBJ2-6; possible D gene TRBD2, 7 bases. Trimming took 3 bases from V and 0 from J, leaving 12 bases between them. In germline, CDR1 is SNHLY, CDR2 FYNNEI. The CDR3 totals 17 residues. CDR3 in DNA: TGTGCCAGCAGTGATTTTGGGGGGGCCTCTGGGGCCAACGTCCTGACTTTC. Amino acids: CASSDFGGASGANVLTF.

This clonotype was counted at least ten times. V usage is TRBV6-2 or TRBV6-3 and J usage is TRBJ1-5; no clear D. The germline V gene has CDR1 MNHEY and CDR2 SVGEGT. The CDR3 has 14 residues. Trimming left V 2 bases short and J 6 bases short, with 11 bases between. CDR3 protein: CASSYGFSVQPQHF. As DNA, the CDR3 is TGTGCCAGCAGTTACGGCTTCTCGGTTCAGCCCCAGCATTTT.

The chain links TRBV10-3 to TRBJ2-5, with 12 positions matching TRBD1. The germline V gene has CDR1 ENHRY and CDR2 SYGVKD. The CDR3 runs 15 residues. Germline trimming cut 6 bases from V and 3 bases from J; bases unmatched to any gene: 5. This CDR3 reads CAIRGQGAIEETQYF. Written as DNA, the CDR3 is TGTGCCATCAGGGGACAGGGGGCGATTGAAGAGACCCAGTACTTC.

This clonotype was seen at least ten times. The chain has TRBV12-3 or TRBV12-4 and TRBJ1-5; D is ambiguous. There are 16 residues in the CDR3. Between the trimmed V and J ends, which lost 2 bases and 7 bases, there was a span of 18 bases. Here the CDR3 reads CASSLSYATSLQPQHF. In DNA form, the CDR3 reads TGTGCCAGCAGTTTATCGTACGCCACCTCACTGCAGCCCCAGCATTTT.